The entry below describes one T cell receptor beta chain. The sample is drawn from a study of blood T cell repertoires in COVID-19. Turning to the study itself: PBMCs, B-cell-depleted T cells, or T cells provided the cDNA or gDNA that made up the material.

The length of the CDR3 is 15 residues. CDR1 and CDR2 from the germline V gene are LGHNA and YSLEER. V shed 0 bases and J 3 bases; nucleotides not matched to a gene: 4. Source study methods: Reference gene primer amplification gave nucleated cell count estimates. Assay used: immunoSEQ multiplex PCR; TCRdb lists only in-frame clones, some missing. That table furnishes V, J and clone size, whereas the DNA furnished D and trimming. Altogether around 57,000 clones are present, about nine tenths being singletons, with the ten largest covering approximately 8%. Sequencing was carried out using peripheral blood. This sequence joins TRBV4-3 and TRBJ2-7, with TRBD1 identical over 8 bases. The receptor was derived from a man aged 45 to 65 with active COVID-19. CDR3 residues: CASSQDGTGNYEQYF. CDR3 DNA: TGCGCCAGCAGCCAAGACGGGACAGGTAACTACGAGCAGTACTTC.